Listed below are T cell receptor beta chains from one sample, sequenced in a study of blood T cells in healthy people across ages. MiXCR, applied by TCRdb to the 5' RACE reads, yields one record per CDR3 protein. The data contain about 730,000 distinct CDR3 sequences, 43% of them singletons. The sequencing input was blood. These receptors all stem from a woman in her fifties or sixties in good health. Each CDR3 is given with its conserved first and last residue. D genes are given only for firm matches. Size is stated for part of the rows, as once, few or many counts, or as a class when the clone is expanded.

J	V	D	size	CDR3	DNA
TRBJ2-4	TRBV20-1	NA	NA	CSANGRRAKNIQYF	TGCAGTGCTAACGGGCGCAGGGCCAAAAACATTCAGTACTTC
TRBJ2-1	TRBV28	TRBD1	NA	CASSLRDRGRVAGRQGEQFF	TGTGCCAGCAGTTTGAGGGACAGGGGGCGAGTGGCCGGACGGCAGGGAGAGCAGTTCTTC
TRBJ2-4	TRBV6-5	NA	NA	CASRAAMQYF	TGTGCCAGCAGAGCCGCCATGCAGTACTTC
TRBJ1-1	TRBV20-1	NA	NA	CSARRGRDTEAFF	TGCAGTGCTAGGCGGGGGCGCGACACTGAAGCTTTCTTT
TRBJ2-7	TRBV4-3	NA	few	CASSQEGSRENEQYF	TGCGCCAGCAGCCAAGAGGGTAGCAGGGAAAACGAGCAGTACTTC
TRBJ2-5	TRBV7-3	TRBD1	NA	CASSSKQGSEQYF	TGTGCCAGCAGCTCTAAACAGGGGAGTGAGCAGTACTTC
TRBJ2-2	TRBV5-1	NA	NA	CASSSKLIGDTGELFF	TGCGCCAGCAGCTCTAAACTGATAGGAGACACCGGGGAGCTGTTTTTT
TRBJ2-7	TRBV9	TRBD2	NA	CASSVNGRDYNEQYF	TGTGCCAGCAGCGTTAACGGCAGGGACTACAATGAGCAGTACTTC
TRBJ2-1	TRBV6-2/TRBV6-3	NA	NA	CASSYAGTNNEQFF	TGTGCCAGCAGTTACGCCGGGACAAACAATGAGCAGTTCTTC
TRBJ2-3	TRBV7-9	TRBD1	NA	CASSPGQVKGDTQYF	TGTGCCAGCAGTCCGGGACAGGTTAAAGGGGATACGCAGTATTTT
TRBJ1-1	TRBV20-1	NA	NA	CSARDQRGTEAFF	TGCAGTGCTAGAGATCAAAGGGGCACTGAAGCTTTCTTT
TRBJ2-1	TRBV24-1	NA	NA	CATSDRTGRVEQFF	TGTGCCACCAGTGACCGGACAGGGAGGGTTGAGCAGTTCTTC
TRBJ2-4	TRBV7-2	NA	NA	CASSAPGGPPGGEQYF	TGTGCCAGCAGCGCACCTGGGGGACCACCAGGAGGTGAGCAGTACTTC
TRBJ2-3	TRBV29-1	TRBD2	many	CSPYRAGVRPDTQYF	TGCAGCCCCTATCGGGCGGGAGTGAGACCAGATACGCAGTATTTT
TRBJ2-4	TRBV7-2	NA	NA	CASNQPTATWEQYF	TGTGCCAGCAACCAACCGACGGCTACGTGGGAGCAGTACTTC
TRBJ1-5	TRBV2	NA	NA	CASSDRVGKQPQHF	TGTGCCAGCAGTGACAGGGTGGGGAAACAGCCCCAGCATTTT
TRBJ1-4	TRBV7-2	NA	few	CASSPVGGQLFF	TGTGCCAGCAGCCCGGTGGGGGGCCAACTGTTTTTT
TRBJ2-1	TRBV30	NA	NA	CAWSVLGSLSASEKFF	TGTGCCTGGAGTGTCCTGGGAAGCCTGTCGGCGTCAGAGAAGTTCTTC
TRBJ2-5	TRBV29-1	NA	NA	CSVEGTQGYFVESQYF	TGCAGCGTTGAAGGAACACAGGGATACTTTGTAGAGTCCCAGTACTTC
TRBJ1-2	TRBV12-3/TRBV12-4	NA	few	CASSLAPGVDGYTF	TGTGCCAGCAGTTTAGCCCCAGGGGTGGATGGCTACACCTTC
TRBJ2-5	TRBV20-1	NA	few	CSASLGGQGPETQYF	TGCAGTGCTAGTCTCGGGGGTCAGGGGCCAGAGACCCAGTACTTC
TRBJ2-4	TRBV7-2	NA	few	CASSGGGSNIQYF	TGTGCCAGCAGCGGGGGTGGATCAAACATTCAGTACTTC
TRBJ2-1	TRBV6-6	TRBD2	NA	CASSYPKTSGGLYNEQFF	TGTGCCAGCAGTTACCCGAAGACTAGCGGGGGGCTTTACAATGAGCAGTTCTTC
TRBJ2-7	TRBV18	TRBD1	NA	CASSPGQVSYEQYF	TGTGCCAGCTCACCTGGACAGGTCTCCTACGAGCAGTACTTC